This is a list of T cell receptor beta chains from one sample in a study of blood T cell repertoires in COVID-19. The table came from immunoSEQ multiplex PCR; TCRdb's copy has only in-frame clones and leaves some out. The sample includes 95,000 to 100,000 clones, about four fifths seen only once; the top ten take 17%. Sequenced material: peripheral blood. All receptors derive from a woman aged 60-75 years with acute or convalescent COVID-19. CDR3s include the opening cysteine and the closing phenylalanine or tryptophan. A D gene is named only where the DNA matches it firmly. Expanded clones get a size class; other rows say once, few or many, or leave the size out.

TRBD1	TRBV10-3	TRBJ1-5	NA	TGTGCCATCAGTGATGGGACAGAAGGCAATCAGCCCCAGCATTTT	CAISDGTEGNQPQHF
TRBD2	TRBV6-2/TRBV6-3	TRBJ2-5	NA	TGTGCCAGCAGTTACCTGCGGGGGAGACAAGAGACCCAGTACTTC	CASSYLRGRQETQYF
NA	TRBV30	TRBJ1-2	NA	TGTGCCTGGAGTGTACATCAGGGAAACTATGGCTACACCTTC	CAWSVHQGNYGYTF
TRBD1	TRBV7-6	TRBJ2-3	NA	TGTGCCATCAAAAGGGACAGGGCGGGAGATACGCAGTATTTT	CAIKRDRAGDTQYF
NA	TRBV18	TRBJ1-3	once	TGTGCCAGCTCACCACTCCTCTACTCTGGAAACACCATATATTTT	CASSPLLYSGNTIYF
NA	TRBV19	TRBJ1-1	NA	TGTGCCAGTAGCCCAGTTTCCGGGACACCGAACACTGAAGCTTTCTTT	CASSPVSGTPNTEAFF
NA	TRBV4-2	TRBJ2-5	NA	TGTGCCAGCAGCCAAACAGGGGAGGTGGGAGAGACCCAGTACTTC	CASSQTGEVGETQYF
NA	TRBV10-3	TRBJ2-5	NA	TGTGCCATCAGTGAGTCGGGGAGGGAGACCCAGTACTTC	CAISESGRETQYF
TRBD1	TRBV28	TRBJ1-6	NA	TGTGCCAGCAGATCCGGGACAGGGGGTCAGAAACCCCTCCACTTT	CASRSGTGGQKPLHF
NA	TRBV10-1	TRBJ1-1	NA	TGCGCCAGCAGCGTTAATAGAAGGGGTGAAGCTTTCTTT	CASSVNRRGEAFF
NA	TRBV7-9	TRBJ2-2	NA	TGTGCCAGCAGCGGACCGCAGGGTCATCTTAACACCGGGGAGCTGTTTTTT	CASSGPQGHLNTGELFF
TRBD2	TRBV4-1	TRBJ2-1	NA	TGCGCCAGCACCCGGGTTAGCGGGGGGACTCTTTACAATGAGCAGTTCTTC	CASTRVSGGTLYNEQFF
TRBD2	TRBV30	TRBJ2-5	once	TGTGCCTGGAGTGTAAGACGGGGGGGCCAAGAGACCCAGTACTTC	CAWSVRRGGQETQYF
NA	TRBV7-2	TRBJ2-3	NA	TGTGCCAGCAGCTTAAACCCAGGAACTAGCACAGATACGCAGTATTTT	CASSLNPGTSTDTQYF
NA	TRBV2	TRBJ2-7	NA	TGTGCCAGCAGGAGGGCTCCCTCCGACTACGAGCAGTACTTC	CASRRAPSDYEQYF
TRBD1	TRBV11-3	TRBJ1-1	once	TGTGCCAGCAGCCTAGGGACAGGGGGCGGTCGGACTGAAGCTTTCTTT	CASSLGTGGGRTEAFF
TRBD2	TRBV6-6	TRBJ2-2	NA	TGTGCCAGCAGTCTTCAGACTAGCGGGGGGGCCACCGGGGAGCTGTTTTTT	CASSLQTSGGATGELFF
NA	TRBV2	TRBJ2-4	NA	TGTGCCAGCAGTGAATCCAGGTTGAACATTCAGTACTTC	CASSESRLNIQYF
NA	TRBV5-5	TRBJ1-5	NA	TGTGCCAGCAGCGGTGAAATTTCGGAGCAGCCCCAGCATTTT	CASSGEISEQPQHF
NA	TRBV21-1	TRBJ1-2	once	TGTGCCAGCAGCGTCCGGGGTAGTCGCTTATATGGCTACACCTTC	CASSVRGSRLYGYTF
NA	TRBV6-2/TRBV6-3	TRBJ2-3	once	TGTGCCAGCAGTTACTCTCCCCTCGAGAGAGCAGATACGCAGTATTTT	CASSYSPLERADTQYF
NA	TRBV6-6	TRBJ1-1	NA	TGTGCCAGCAGTTACGCTGAGATGAACACTGAAGCTTTCTTT	CASSYAEMNTEAFF
TRBD2	TRBV7-3	TRBJ2-1	NA	TGTGCCAGCAGCCCGGACGGGGGGGATGAGCAGTTCTTC	CASSPDGGDEQFF
NA	TRBV27	TRBJ2-5	NA	TGTGCCAGCAGTCCCCGACGGGAAGAGACCCAGTACTTC	CASSPRREETQYF
NA	TRBV20-1	TRBJ2-3	NA	TGCAGTGCTAGGACTTCATATACGCAGTATTTT	CSARTSYTQYF
NA	TRBV9	TRBJ1-1	NA	TGTGCCAGCAGCGTAGGACCAGGGGCAATGAACACTGAAGCTTTCTTT	CASSVGPGAMNTEAFF
TRBD1	TRBV6-2/TRBV6-3	TRBJ2-1	NA	TGTGCCAGCAGCCGGGACAGCTTCTCCTACAATGAGCAGTTCTTC	CASSRDSFSYNEQFF
NA	TRBV5-1	TRBJ2-6	NA	TGCGCCAGCAGCTTGGATGTTTACAGTTCTGGGGCCAACGTCCTGACTTTC	CASSLDVYSSGANVLTF